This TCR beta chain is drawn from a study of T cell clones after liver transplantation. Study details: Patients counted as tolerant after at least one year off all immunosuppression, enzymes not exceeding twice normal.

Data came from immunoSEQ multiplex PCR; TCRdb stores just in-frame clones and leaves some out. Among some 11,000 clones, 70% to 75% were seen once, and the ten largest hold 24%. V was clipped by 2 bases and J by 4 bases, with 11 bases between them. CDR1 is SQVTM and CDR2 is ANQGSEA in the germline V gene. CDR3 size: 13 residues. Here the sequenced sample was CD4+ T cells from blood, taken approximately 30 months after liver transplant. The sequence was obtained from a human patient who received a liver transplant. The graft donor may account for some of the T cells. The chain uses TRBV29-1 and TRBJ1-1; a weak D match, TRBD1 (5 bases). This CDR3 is CSVESRGGTEAFF. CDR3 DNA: TGCAGCGTTGAATCCCGGGGGGGCACTGAAGCTTTCTTT.